The 24 T cell receptor beta chains reported below all come from one sample, sequenced in a study of shared clonotypes between healthy human individuals (dated by TCRdb to about 2020). The method behind the library was the immunoSEQ multiplex PCR assay. TCRdb holds this immuneACCESS table with in-frame rearrangements only. Some clones are missing; in checked studies, unresolved V genes explain under half, and the rest has no known cause. Counted in this sample were 600,000 or so clones; about 98% of them appeared once. The ten largest account for 0.25% to 0.35% of the sample. CD8 naive samples consisted of CD45RO-negative cells that were positively selected for CCR7, yielding a CD45RA+CCR7+ population without TemRA cells. The specimen was naive CD8+ T cells sorted from blood. Taken with the paper, the label for cell subset or site translates to: CD45RA+CCR7+. Every receptor here comes from a man younger than 40 in good health.

The rearrangement links TRBV7-6 to TRBJ2-1; possibly TRBD1 for D (5 bases). V shed 1 base and J shed 5 bases, with 12 bases lying between them. This CDR3 contains 15 residues. Germline CDR1 reads SGHVS; CDR2 reads FNYEAQ. The CDR3 coding sequence is TGTGCCAGCAGCTTAGATCCAGGGTGGAACAATGAGCAGTTCTTC. Translating gives CASSLDPGWNNEQFF.

V usage is TRBV5-1 and J usage is TRBJ2-5; TRBD1 matches 9 bases. Germline-derived CDR1 and CDR2 are SGHRS and YFSETQ. V shed 4 bases and J 5 bases; nucleotides not matched to a gene: 9. The CDR3 covers 15 residues. CDR3 nucleotides: TGCGCCAGCAGCCCGACAGGGGGTCCCAGGGAGACCCAGTACTTC. Translation: CASSPTGGPRETQYF.

The V call is TRBV2, the J call TRBJ2-1; the D gene is possibly TRBD1 (5 bases). The CDR3 loop spans 14 amino acids. CDR1 SNHLY and CDR2 FYNNEI come from the germline V gene. With 6 bases removed from V and 7 bases from J, the gap between germline ends came to 16 bases. The CDR3 DNA reads as TGTGCCAGCAGGGGTGGACAACTTGGGAATGAGCAGTTCTTC. This encodes CASRGGQLGNEQFF.

The CDR3 sequence is CASSYGGYGYTF. The CDR3 DNA sequence: TGTGCCAGCAGCTATGGGGGCTATGGCTACACCTTC. The genes are TRBV5-8 and TRBJ1-2, with a weak D call TRBD1 (5 bases). The CDR3 totals 12 residues. V lost 3 bases, J lost 4 bases, and 7 bases lay in between. Germline V lookup: CDR1 SGHTS, CDR2 YDEGEE. Looking up the rest from reference TRBV5-8 and TRBJ1-2 gives the full variable domain: EAGVTQSPTHLIKTRGQQATLRCSPISGHTSVYWYQQALGLGLQFLLWYDEGEERNRGNFPPRFSGRQFPNYSSELNVNALELEDSALYLCASSYGGYGYTFGSGTRLTVV.

This clone showed up just once. This chain links TRBV30 with TRBJ2-1; possibly TRBD2 for D (5 bases). Germline CDR1 is GTSNPN and CDR2 is SVGIG (reference sequence). V was trimmed by 1 base and J by 4 bases, leaving 11 bases between them. The CDR3 runs to 14 residues. The CDR3 spells CAWSGIALYNEQFF. CDR3 bases: TGTGCCTGGAGTGGGATAGCGCTTTACAATGAGCAGTTCTTC.

The V and J genes are TRBV2 and TRBJ2-1; 10 nucleotides line up with TRBD2. CDR3 length equals 16 residues. J gave up 2 bases and V 5 bases, and 6 bases lay outside the gene matches. Per germline, CDR1 SNHLY and CDR2 FYNNEI. The CDR3 sequence: CASSQVLAGTYNEQFF. The CDR3 coding sequence is TGTGCCAGCAGTCAAGTACTAGCGGGAACCTACAATGAGCAGTTCTTC.

This chain joins TRBV9 and TRBJ2-1; TRBD2 agrees at 13 bases. CDR3 length: 16 residues. Germline V gene sequence: CDR1 SGDLS, CDR2 YYNGEE. Trimming took 3 bases from V and 8 from J; bases not matched to a gene: 8. This chain's CDR3 is CASSAIGLAGVDEQFF. The CDR3 DNA reads TGTGCCAGCAGCGCGATCGGACTAGCGGGAGTAGATGAGCAGTTCTTC.

V usage is TRBV7-8 and J usage is TRBJ2-7; 7 positions match TRBD2. Germline trimming cut 5 bases from V and 0 bases from J; bases unmatched to any gene: 7. The germline CDR1 and CDR2 sequences are SGHVS and FQNEAQ. The CDR3 extends over 15 amino acids. CDR3 sequence (DNA): TGTGCCAGCAGCCTCAAGACTAGCAGCTCCTACGAGCAGTACTTC. Its protein product is CASSLKTSSSYEQYF.

The chain is built from TRBV7-8 and TRBJ1-2; D is possibly TRBD1 (6 bases). The germline V gene encodes CDR1 SGHVS and CDR2 FQNEAQ. V lost 2 bases to trimming and J lost 4 bases, with 11 bases between them. The CDR3 consists of 14 residues. The CDR3: CASSLRGSGYGYTF. The CDR3 DNA reads TGTGCCAGCAGCTTAAGGGGGTCTGGCTATGGCTACACCTTC.

This clone showed up just once. This sequence joins TRBV5-1 and TRBJ1-3, with D possibly being TRBD1 (6 bases). Per germline, CDR1 SGHRS and CDR2 YFSETQ. V was pared by 0 bases and J by 3 bases, with 16 bases between. This CDR3 is built from 17 residues. The CDR3 DNA sequence: TGCGCCAGCAGCTTGGTATTCCAGGGGCCGAGTGGAAACACCATATATTTT. This sequence encodes CASSLVFQGPSGNTIYF.

The chain couples TRBV9 to TRBJ1-1, with TRBD1 matching 9 bases. The CDR3 runs 16 residues. Germline-derived CDR1 and CDR2 are SGDLS and YYNGEE. V trimming: 1 base; J trimming: 12 bases; junction bases outside the gene matches: 16. The CDR3 region is CASSVSPRDREEYTFF. The CDR3 nucleotides are TGTGCCAGCAGCGTAAGTCCCCGGGACAGGGAAGAATATACTTTCTTT.

V and J are TRBV9 and TRBJ2-1; 9 positions match TRBD2. Germline V gene lookup returns CDR1 SGDLS and CDR2 YYNGEE. Trimming cost V 0 bases and J 6 bases; bases outside gene matches: 1. This CDR3 spans 14 amino acids. CDR3 loop: CASSVEGLANEQFF. In nucleotides, the CDR3 is TGTGCCAGCAGCGTAGAGGGACTAGCCAATGAGCAGTTCTTC.

Comments on this clone: The same CDR3 also results from other DNA sequences found in this sample. The genes are TRBV20-1 and TRBJ2-2, with D uncertain. The germline V gene encodes CDR1 DFQATT and CDR2 SNEGSKA (reference sequence). Trimming left V 2 bases short and J 6 bases short, with 1 base between. This CDR3 has 10 residues. The CDR3 DNA reads TGCAGTGCTAGATCCGGGGAGCTGTTTTTT. It translates to CSARSGELFF.

This sequence joins TRBV10-2 and TRBJ2-7; possible D gene TRBD2, 7 bases. The V gene lost 5 bases and the J gene lost 7 bases, with 9 bases spanning the gap. Germline assignment: CDR1 WSHSY and CDR2 SAAADI. The CDR3 spans 11 residues. For the CDR3, the DNA is TGCGCCAGCAGTCGGGGGGCGGAGCAGTACTTC. This codes for CASSRGAEQYF.

This sequence joins TRBV7-9 and TRBJ2-1; TRBD2 might be the D (6 bases). This CDR3 has 17 residues. Trimming pared 1 base from V and 0 bases from J, leaving 13 bases between. Germline loops: CDR1 SEHNR, CDR2 FQNEAQ (reference sequence). The CDR3 protein is CASSLGLAASSYNEQFF. In nucleotides, the CDR3 is TGTGCCAGCAGCTTAGGATTAGCGGCAAGCTCCTACAATGAGCAGTTCTTC.

J is TRBJ2-1 and V is TRBV6-5; 7 bases align to TRBD1. The CDR3 is 16 residues long. The trim removed 2 bases at V and 3 bases at J, leaving 7 bases unmatched. Germline CDR1 is MNHEY and CDR2 is SVGAGI. CDR3 region: CASSYGPGQHYNEQFF. Written as DNA, the CDR3 is TGTGCCAGCAGTTACGGACCGGGACAGCACTACAATGAGCAGTTCTTC.

V usage is TRBV7-6 and J usage is TRBJ2-7, with D perhaps given as TRBD1 or TRBD2 (5 bases each). Germline lookup yields CDR1 SGHVS and CDR2 FNYEAQ. V was pared by 2 bases and J by 2 bases, with 16 bases between. The CDR3 runs 16 residues. The CDR3 DNA sequence: TGTGCCAGCAGCTTACGACCGGGACCGACTCCCTACGAGCAGTACTTC. Translating gives CASSLRPGPTPYEQYF. Supplemented by reference TRBV7-6 and TRBJ2-7, the full variable domain reads GAGVSQSPRYKVTKRGQDVALRCDPISGHVSLYWYRQALGQGPEFLTYFNYEAQQDKSGLPNDRFSAERPEGSISTLTIQRTEQRDSAMYRCASSLRPGPTPYEQYFGPGTRLTVT.

The chain links TRBV29-1 to TRBJ2-7, with D possibly TRBD2 on 5 matching bases. Trimming took off 4 bases at V and 7 bases at J, with 11 bases between the two ends. The germline V gene encodes CDR1 SQVTM and CDR2 ANQGSEA. This CDR3 has 11 amino acids. The DNA for the CDR3 is TGCAGCGTTGGGTTCTCGGGGGAGCAGTACTTC. Encoded protein: CSVGFSGEQYF.

The chain combines TRBV11-2 with TRBJ2-1, with D perhaps TRBD1 (6 bases). Trimming shortened V by 0 bases and J by 3 bases, and 18 bases separated the two germline ends. Germline V gene lookup returns CDR1 SGHAT and CDR2 FQNNGV. The CDR3 sequence is 18 residues long. CDR3 coding DNA: TGTGCCAGCAGCTTAGATCACTTATCAGGGGACCTCTACAATGAGCAGTTCTTC. Amino acids: CASSLDHLSGDLYNEQFF.

The chain couples TRBV4-1 to TRBJ2-2; D remains ambiguous. Germline V gene sequence: CDR1 MGHRA, CDR2 YSYEKL. Between the trimmed V and J ends, which lost 0 bases and 6 bases, there was a span of 8 bases. The CDR3 sequence is 14 residues long. The CDR3 region has the DNA TGCGCCAGCAGCCAAGAATTTCACGCCGGGGAGCTGTTTTTT. This codes for CASSQEFHAGELFF.

The genes are TRBV27 and TRBJ2-7; 10 bases map to TRBD2. The germline gives CDR1 MNHEY, CDR2 SMNVEV (reference sequence). The CDR3 is made up of 16 amino acids. Trimming took 2 bases from V and 3 from J; bases not matched to a gene: 7. CDR3 loop: CASSLILPSGSYEQYF. CDR3 sequence (DNA): TGTGCCAGCAGTTTAATATTGCCTAGCGGGAGCTACGAGCAGTACTTC.

The chain couples TRBV11-3 to TRBJ2-7; TRBD1 aligns across 7 bases. The germline V gene has CDR1 SGHNT and CDR2 YENEEA. CDR3 size: 17 residues. Trimming took 0 bases from V and 4 from J; bases not matched to a gene: 12. The CDR3 DNA follows: TGTGCCAGCAGCTTAGAGATTGAAGCCGGGACAGAGTACGAGCAGTACTTC. Amino acid sequence: CASSLEIEAGTEYEQYF. The variable domain in full, with the rest retrieved from reference TRBV11-3 and TRBJ2-7, is EAGVVQSPRYKIIEKKQPVAFWCNPISGHNTLYWYLQNLGQGPELLIRYENEEAVDDSQLPKDRFSAERLKGVDSTLKIQPAELGDSAVYLCASSLEIEAGTEYEQYFGPGTRLTVT.

This clone was seen only once. V gene TRBV4-1 combines with J gene TRBJ2-7, with TRBD1 identical over 7 bases. From germline, CDR1 is MGHRA and CDR2 YSYEKL. The trim removed 0 bases at V and 3 bases at J, leaving 2 bases unmatched. This CDR3 region has 14 residues. In nucleotides, the CDR3 is TGCGCCAGCAGCCAAGATAACAGGGGCTACGAGCAGTACTTC. Translation: CASSQDNRGYEQYF.

The V and J genes are TRBV21-1 and TRBJ1-1; the D segment call TRBD1 is taken from the table without a DNA check. TRBV21-1 is described as a pseudogene. The CDR3 is made up of 15 amino acids. CDR3 nucleotide sequence: TGTGCCAGCAGCAAATCAGACAGGGGGCTTACTGAAGCTTTCTTT. Its protein is CASSKSDRGLTEAFF.